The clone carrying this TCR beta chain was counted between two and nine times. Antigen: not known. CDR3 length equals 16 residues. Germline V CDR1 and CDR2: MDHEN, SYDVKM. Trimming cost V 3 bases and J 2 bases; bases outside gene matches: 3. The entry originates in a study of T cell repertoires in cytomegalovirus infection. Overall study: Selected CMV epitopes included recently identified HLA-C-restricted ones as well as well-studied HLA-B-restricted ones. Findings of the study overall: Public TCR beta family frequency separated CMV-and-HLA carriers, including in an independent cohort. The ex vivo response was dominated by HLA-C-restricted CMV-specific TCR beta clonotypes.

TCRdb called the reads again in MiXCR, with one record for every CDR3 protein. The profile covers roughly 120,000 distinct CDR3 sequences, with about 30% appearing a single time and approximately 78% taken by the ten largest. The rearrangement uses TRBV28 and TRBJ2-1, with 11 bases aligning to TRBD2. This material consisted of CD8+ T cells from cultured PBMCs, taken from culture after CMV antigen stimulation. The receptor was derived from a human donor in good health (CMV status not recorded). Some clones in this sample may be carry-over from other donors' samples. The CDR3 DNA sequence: TGTGCCAGCAGTTTGCCGACTAGCGGGGCCTACAATGAGCAGTTCTTC. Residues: CASSLPTSGAYNEQFF.